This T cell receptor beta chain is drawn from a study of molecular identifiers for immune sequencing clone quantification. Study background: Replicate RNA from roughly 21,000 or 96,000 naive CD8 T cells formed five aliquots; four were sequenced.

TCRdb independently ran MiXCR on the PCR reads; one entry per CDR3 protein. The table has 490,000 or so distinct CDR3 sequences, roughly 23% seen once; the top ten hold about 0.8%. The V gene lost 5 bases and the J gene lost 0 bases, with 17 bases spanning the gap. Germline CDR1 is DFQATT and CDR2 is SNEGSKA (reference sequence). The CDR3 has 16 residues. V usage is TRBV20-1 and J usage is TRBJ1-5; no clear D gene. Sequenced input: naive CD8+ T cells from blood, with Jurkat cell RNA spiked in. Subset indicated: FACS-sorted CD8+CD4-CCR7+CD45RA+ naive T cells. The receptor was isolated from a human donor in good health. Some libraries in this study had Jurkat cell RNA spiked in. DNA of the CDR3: TGCAGTGCTGAGTTACCCGCAGCCCTTAGCAATCAGCCCCAGCATTTT. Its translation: CSAELPAALSNQPQHF.